These 17 T cell receptor beta chains came from one sample sequenced in a study of shared clonotypes between healthy human individuals. The method was immunoSEQ multiplex PCR; TCRdb's version includes in-frame clones alone and lacks a portion of them. The table has 450,000 to 500,000 clones, more than 65% seen once; the top ten hold about 13%. Sequencing was done on a sample of PBMCs. These receptors were obtained from a woman in her 40s in good health. Some clones in this sample may be carry-over from other donors' samples.

Of note for this clone: This likely stems from a read error, as it lies one base from a far larger clone. For the CDR3, the DNA is TGTGCCAGCCGCGTAGGCCTGGGTGGGGCCAACGTCCTGACTTTC. It codes for CASRVGLGGANVLTF. The chain joins TRBV9 to TRBJ2-6; D is unclear. This CDR3 comprises 15 residues. In germline, CDR1 is SGDLS, CDR2 YYNGEE.

The rearrangement links TRBV29-1 to TRBJ1-1, with TRBD1 identical over 7 bases. Germline lookup yields CDR1 SQVTM and CDR2 ANQGSEA. The J segment lost 0 bases and the V segment lost 4 bases, leaving 5 bases of the junction unmatched. This CDR3 has 14 residues. The CDR3 protein is CSVATGNMNTEAFF. The CDR3 nucleotides read TGCAGCGTTGCGACAGGGAACATGAACACTGAAGCTTTCTTT.

The chain recombines TRBV5-4 with TRBJ1-5; D might be TRBD1 (6 bases). Trimming left V 9 bases short and J 6 bases short, with 16 bases between. Per the germline V gene, CDR1 is SGHNT and CDR2 is YYREEE (reference sequence). The CDR3 covers 13 residues. The DNA of the CDR3 is TGTGCCACCCAGAGGGGGGCAGGTCAGCCCCAGCATTTT. Residues: CATQRGAGQPQHF.

The chain is built from TRBV28 and TRBJ2-1; 7 bases line up with TRBD1. CDR3 length equals 14 residues. V dropped 6 bases and J dropped 1; count of bases not matched to a gene: 3. Germline assignment: CDR1 MDHEN and CDR2 SYDVKM. Here the CDR3 reads CASRDRPSYNEQFF. In DNA form, the CDR3 reads TGTGCCAGCAGGGACAGGCCTTCCTACAATGAGCAGTTCTTC.

This chain joins TRBV5-6 and TRBJ2-5; D tentatively reads TRBD1 or TRBD2 (5 bases each). This CDR3 comprises 16 residues. Per the germline V gene, CDR1 is SGHDT and CDR2 is YYEEEE. Trimming removed 4 bases from V and 2 bases from J, with 18 bases in between. The CDR3 is CASSNMGDGPQETQYF. The CDR3 DNA follows: TGTGCCAGCAGCAATATGGGGGACGGACCTCAAGAGACCCAGTACTTC.

Points on this clone: A read error is likely here: a far larger clone is one base away. The rearrangement links TRBV18 to TRBJ1-2; possibly TRBD1 for D (6 bases). This CDR3 region has 16 residues. CDR1 KGHSH and CDR2 LQKENI come from the germline V gene. V was pared by 2 bases and J by 7 bases, with 20 bases between. The CDR3 DNA reads TGTGCCAGCTCACCAAATAAAGACAGGCGTTACTGTGGCTACACCTTC. Translated: CASSPNKDRRYCGYTF.

This clone was observed once. The J gene is TRBJ2-7, the V gene TRBV27; a weak D match, TRBD1 (6 bases). Germline V gene lookup returns CDR1 MNHEY and CDR2 SMNVEV (reference sequence). CDR3 length equals 14 residues. The V end lost 6 bases, the J end lost 0 bases, and 12 bases lay between the germline ends. The CDR3 spells CASRRTVVSYEQYF. CDR3 sequence (DNA): TGTGCCAGCAGGAGGACAGTCGTCTCCTACGAGCAGTACTTC.

On this clone itself: A far larger clone is off by one base, so a read error is likely. V and J are TRBV5-6 and TRBJ2-1; 7 bases are shared with TRBD1. Germline V gene sequence: CDR1 SGHDT, CDR2 YYEEEE. This CDR3 is 12 amino acids long. V dropped 2 bases and J dropped 10; count of bases not matched to a gene: 3. The CDR3 bases are TGTGCCAGCAGCTTTTCCAGGGGGGAGCAGTTCTTC. Residues: CASSFSRGEQFF.

Here the CDR3 reads CASSPRTSGSSYNEQFF. The CDR3 DNA follows: TGTGCCAGCTCACCACGGACTAGCGGGAGCTCCTACAATGAGCAGTTCTTC. The rearrangement joins TRBV18 to TRBJ2-1, with 13 bases aligning to TRBD2. The CDR3 spans 17 residues. V dropped 1 base and J dropped 0; count of bases not matched to a gene: 0. Germline CDR1 is KGHSH and CDR2 is LQKENI.

The gene calls are TRBV6-4 and TRBJ2-1; 9 nucleotides line up with TRBD2. This CDR3 has 15 residues. V was clipped by 3 bases and J by 9 bases; unmatched bases: 9. Per germline, CDR1 MRHNA and CDR2 SNTAGT. CDR3 sequence reads: CASSETSGSSGEQFF. In DNA, the CDR3 is TGTGCCAGCAGTGAGACTAGCGGTTCCTCCGGTGAGCAGTTCTTC.

This rearrangement joins TRBV28 to TRBJ2-3; TRBD2 matches 7 bases. Germline CDR1 MDHEN, CDR2 SYDVKM. The junction had 6 bases not matched to a gene; V was cut back by 3 bases and J by 3 bases. The CDR3 consists of 15 residues. The CDR3, as DNA: TGTGCCAGCAGTTTCTTGAGCGGGGCTACAGATACGCAGTATTTT. This gives the protein CASSFLSGATDTQYF. Using reference TRBV28 and TRBJ2-3 for the parts outside the CDR3, the full variable domain is DVKVTQSSRYLVKRTGEKVFLECVQDMDHENMFWYRQDPGLGLRLIYFSYDVKMKEKGDIPEGYSVSREKKERFSLILESASTNQTSMYLCASSFLSGATDTQYFGPGTRLTVL.

The CDR3: CASTRDQETQYF. The CDR3 nucleotides are TGTGCCAGCACCCGGGACCAAGAGACCCAGTACTTC. The chain combines TRBV5-5 with TRBJ2-5; D gene unclear. The V gene's germline CDR1 is SGHKS and CDR2 YYEKEE (reference sequence). V lost 6 bases, J lost 0 bases, and 6 bases lay in between. The CDR3 is 12 amino acids.

V and J are TRBV7-9 and TRBJ2-7; D not resolved. This CDR3 is built from 13 residues. Germline assignment: CDR1 SEHNR and CDR2 FQNEAQ (reference sequence). Trimming took off 2 bases at V and 1 base at J, with 6 bases between the two ends. In DNA form, the CDR3 reads TGTGCCAGCAGCTTATCTGCTTCCTACGAGCAGTACTTC. Its protein is CASSLSASYEQYF.

The chain carries TRBV19 and TRBJ2-3; a weak D match, TRBD2 (5 bases). The CDR3 is 13 amino acids. The ends were cut back, 9 bases at V and 2 bases at J, with 12 bases in the middle. Looked up from germline, CDR1 is LNHDA and CDR2 is SQIVND (reference sequence). The CDR3, as DNA: TGTGCCAGCCGATTCGGGAACACAGATACGCAGTATTTT. This codes for CASRFGNTDTQYF.

Of note for this clone: This may be a read error, as it is one base from a much larger clone. The rearrangement joins TRBV14 to TRBJ2-3; 9 positions match TRBD2. Per germline, CDR1 SGHDN and CDR2 FVKESK. The CDR3 covers 17 residues. The J segment lost 3 bases and the V segment lost 1 base, leaving 8 bases of the junction unmatched. The CDR3 DNA follows: TGTGCCAGCAGCCAAGCGATGACTAGCGGTCCGACAGATACGCAGTATTTT. Translated: CASSQAMTSGPTDTQYF. The full variable domain, rest sourced from reference TRBV14 and TRBJ2-3, is EAGVTQFPSHSVIEKGQTVTLRCDPISGHDNLYWYRRVMGKEIKFLLHFVKESKQDESGMPNNRFLAERTGGTYSTLKVQPAELEDSGVYFCASSQAMTSGPTDTQYFGPGTRLTVL.

This sequence joins TRBV4-2 and TRBJ2-1; the match to TRBD1 covers 8 bases. From germline, CDR1 is LGHNA and CDR2 YNFKEQ. The CDR3 sequence is 19 residues long. V was clipped by 0 bases and J by 6 bases; unmatched bases: 16. This CDR3 is CASSQDFVMGTGLINEQFF. CDR3 bases: TGTGCCAGCAGCCAAGATTTTGTAATGGGGACAGGTCTCATCAATGAGCAGTTCTTC.

The V and J genes are TRBV6-5 and TRBJ2-7; the D is unclear. Germline-derived CDR1 and CDR2 are MNHEY and SVGAGI. V lost 2 bases and J 2 bases, leaving 13 bases between the germline ends. The CDR3 is 15 amino acids. CDR3 sequence reads: CASSYRVQAPYEQYF. The CDR3 nucleotides are TGTGCCAGCAGTTACCGCGTGCAGGCGCCCTACGAGCAGTACTTC.